A single sample gave rise to the 16 T cell receptor beta chains below, sequenced in a study of shared clonotypes between healthy human individuals. This table comes from immunoSEQ multiplex PCR, and its TCRdb copy is limited to in-frame clones, with some not included. The data show over a million clones, with 78% seen just once and around 0.61% held by the top ten. Sequenced sample: memory CD4+ T cells from PBMCs. The subset here: CD45RA-negative fraction. Every receptor here comes from a man younger than 35 in good health. Some clones in this sample may be carry-over from other donors' samples.

V and J are TRBV6-5 and TRBJ2-5; 11 bases align to TRBD2. The germline CDR1 and CDR2 sequences are MNHEY and SVGAGI. J lost 3 bases, V lost 6 bases, and 3 bases had no gene match. The CDR3 is 14 amino acids. CDR3 sequence: CASSRGLAEETQYF. DNA for the CDR3: TGTGCCAGCAGCCGGGGACTAGCGGAAGAGACCCAGTACTTC.

The CDR3, as DNA: TGTGCCAGCAGCTCCTACAGGGTGGGGGCCAACGTCCTGACTTTC. This encodes CASSSYRVGANVLTF. This sequence joins TRBV7-9 and TRBJ2-6; perhaps TRBD1 as D (6 bases). Germline CDR1 reads SEHNR; CDR2 reads FQNEAQ (reference sequence). The CDR3 sequence is 15 residues long. V was trimmed by 4 bases and J by 4 bases, leaving 11 bases between them.

Points on this clone: Other nucleotide sequences in the sample specify the same CDR3. The chain links TRBV7-9 to TRBJ2-1; weak D call: TRBD2 (6 bases). The V gene's germline CDR1 is SEHNR and CDR2 FQNEAQ (reference sequence). The CDR3 length is 16 residues. V shed 1 base and J shed 0 bases, with 10 bases lying between them. CDR3 residues: CASSLGAGISYNEQFF. DNA of the CDR3: TGTGCCAGCAGCTTAGGTGCGGGGATCTCCTACAATGAGCAGTTCTTC. Together with reference TRBV7-9 and TRBJ2-1, the CDR3 gives the full variable domain: DTGVSQNPRHKITKRGQNVTFRCDPISEHNRLYWYRQTLGQGPEFLTYFQNEAQLEKSRLLSDRFSAERPKGSFSTLEIQRTEQGDSAMYLCASSLGAGISYNEQFFGPGTRLTVL.

V and J are TRBV25-1 and TRBJ1-4; D is unclear. The V end lost 5 bases, the J end lost 8 bases, and 18 bases lay between the germline ends. The length of the CDR3 is 15 residues. Per the germline V gene, CDR1 is MGHDK and CDR2 is SYGVNS. CDR3 amino acids: CASSSYAGPGEKLFF. Here the CDR3 DNA reads TGTGCCAGCAGTTCCTATGCCGGACCTGGGGAAAAACTGTTTTTT.

The chain recombines TRBV2 with TRBJ2-3, with TRBD1 matching 8 bases. Germline CDR1 reads SNHLY; CDR2 reads FYNNEI. The CDR3 runs 15 residues. With 2 bases clipped from V and 5 bases from J, the junction kept 6 bases outside the gene matches. This chain's CDR3 is CASSENRGAGDTQYF. CDR3 bases: TGTGCCAGCAGTGAAAACAGGGGGGCGGGAGATACGCAGTATTTT.

For this clone: This same CDR3 is encoded by further DNA sequences in the sample. This chain connects TRBV5-1 to TRBJ2-2; no reliable D call. The CDR3 length is 13 residues. Germline CDR1 is SGHRS and CDR2 is YFSETQ. V lost 0 bases, J lost 4 bases, and 4 bases lay in between. The CDR3 spells CASSLGATGELFF. CDR3 nucleotide sequence: TGCGCCAGCAGCTTGGGAGCCACCGGGGAGCTGTTTTTT. Variable domain in full (rest from reference TRBV5-1 and TRBJ2-2): KAGVTQTPRYLIKTRGQQVTLSCSPISGHRSVSWYQQTPGQGLQFLFEYFSETQRNKGNFPGRFSGRQFSNSRSEMNVSTLELGDSALYLCASSLGATGELFFGEGSRLTVL.

The V gene is TRBV28, the J gene TRBJ1-4; a weak D match, TRBD1 (6 bases). V was cut by 7 bases and J by 11 bases, with 17 bases left in between. This CDR3 contains 13 residues. CDR1 is MDHEN and CDR2 is SYDVKM in the germline V gene. CDR3 sequence: CASIRGGGGKLFF. As DNA, the CDR3 is TGTGCCAGCATCCGTGGCGGGGGCGGGAAACTGTTTTTT.

The chain joins TRBV25-1 to TRBJ1-4; 8 nucleotides line up with TRBD1. Germline V gene lookup returns CDR1 MGHDK and CDR2 SYGVNS. The CDR3 covers 15 residues. V was clipped by 5 bases and J by 8 bases; unmatched bases: 10. For the CDR3, the DNA is TGTGCCAGCAGTCTCCAGGGGGCGGGGAGGGAAAAACTGTTTTTT. Protein: CASSLQGAGREKLFF.

This clone was detected once. This sequence joins TRBV5-4 and TRBJ2-6; TRBD2 matches at 14 bases. CDR1 and CDR2 from the germline V gene are SGHNT and YYREEE (reference sequence). The CDR3 runs to 20 residues. Germline trimming cut 4 bases from V and 3 bases from J; bases unmatched to any gene: 12. CDR3 coding DNA: TGTGCCAGCAGCCCCAAGCCGGGACTAGCGGGAGTAGGTGGGGCCAACGTCCTGACTTTC. Protein: CASSPKPGLAGVGGANVLTF.

Turning to this clone: Distinct nucleotide sequences in the sample also encode this CDR3. V gene TRBV28 combines with J gene TRBJ1-5; no clear D gene. Germline V lookup: CDR1 MDHEN, CDR2 SYDVKM. V shed 8 bases and J shed 8 bases, with 7 bases lying between them. The CDR3 consists of 10 residues. The chain's CDR3 is CASGREPQHF. DNA for the CDR3: TGTGCCAGCGGGCGGGAGCCCCAGCATTTT.

V is TRBV6-6 and J is TRBJ1-1, with D hard to call. The CDR3 totals 14 residues. Germline loops: CDR1 MNHNY, CDR2 SVGAGI (reference sequence). The V and J ends lost 3 bases and 0 bases respectively, with 8 bases between them. The CDR3 DNA is TGTGCCAGCAGTTATAGAAAAATGAACACTGAAGCTTTCTTT. Protein sequence: CASSYRKMNTEAFF.

The genes are TRBV11-1 and TRBJ2-7; 10 positions agree with TRBD1. The CDR3 has 15 residues. The trim removed 5 bases at V and 6 bases at J, leaving 10 bases unmatched. The germline V gene has CDR1 SGHAT and CDR2 FQDESV (reference sequence). The CDR3 DNA reads TGTGCCAGCAGCCCATTTGCGACAGGGGGCGGCGAGCAGTACTTC. Its translation: CASSPFATGGGEQYF.

The rearrangement links TRBV6-4 to TRBJ2-3; D perhaps matches TRBD2 (5 bases). V dropped 8 bases and J dropped 4 bases, with 19 bases sitting between them. Germline V lookup: CDR1 MRHNA, CDR2 SNTAGT. The CDR3 covers 15 residues. The CDR3 DNA reads as TGTGCCAGCTTTTCAGGCTCTAGCTGGGCAGATACGCAGTATTTT. It is translated as CASFSGSSWADTQYF.

The gene calls are TRBV11-2 and TRBJ2-1; D is unresolved. The V end was cut by 0 bases, the J end by 0 bases, with 18 bases between. This CDR3 spans 19 amino acids. Germline CDR1 SGHAT, CDR2 FQNNGV. DNA of the CDR3: TGTGCCAGCAGCTTAGATCCTTTGAACGTGAGGAGCTCCTACAATGAGCAGTTCTTC. Encoded protein: CASSLDPLNVRSSYNEQFF.

The V and J genes are TRBV19 and TRBJ2-5, with a weak D call TRBD2 (5 bases). The CDR3 is 14 residues long. Germline CDR1 LNHDA, CDR2 SQIVND (reference sequence). Trimming cost V 6 bases and J 6 bases, with 17 bases left between them. CDR3 sequence reads: CASSEDSLRKTQYF. The CDR3 DNA reads TGTGCCAGTAGCGAGGACTCCCTGAGAAAGACCCAGTACTTC.

The V and J genes are TRBV30 and TRBJ1-5, with D tentatively TRBD1 (6 bases). This CDR3 region has 12 residues. V was clipped by 7 bases and J by 4 bases, with 11 bases between them. Germline-derived CDR1 and CDR2 are GTSNPN and SVGIG (reference sequence). CDR3 sequence (DNA): TGTGCCTTCTCCAGGGGAAATCAGCCCCAGCATTTT. It encodes CAFSRGNQPQHF.